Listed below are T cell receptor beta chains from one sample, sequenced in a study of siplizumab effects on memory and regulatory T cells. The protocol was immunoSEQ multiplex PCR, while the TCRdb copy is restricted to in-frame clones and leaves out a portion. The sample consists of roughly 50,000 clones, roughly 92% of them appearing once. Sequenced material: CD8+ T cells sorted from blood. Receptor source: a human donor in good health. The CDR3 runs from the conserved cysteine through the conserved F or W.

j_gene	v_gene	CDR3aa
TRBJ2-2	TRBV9	CASSVDGGGVGTGELFF
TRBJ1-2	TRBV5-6	CASSLVGRRSYGYTF
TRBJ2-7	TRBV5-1	CASSHLAGLSYEQYF
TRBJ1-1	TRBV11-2	CASSPNGGQNTEAFF
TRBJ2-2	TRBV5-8	CASSQMDRGLIGELFF
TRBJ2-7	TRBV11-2	CATKGSTTREQYF
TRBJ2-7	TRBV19	CASSPGLAGDYEQYF
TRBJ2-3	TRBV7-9	CASSLIRSDTQYF
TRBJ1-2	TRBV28	CASSTFNGYTF
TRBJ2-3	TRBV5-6	CASSPGLAGVVSTDTQYF
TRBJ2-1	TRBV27	CASSVTGSYNEQFF
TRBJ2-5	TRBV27	CASSLQGRETQYF
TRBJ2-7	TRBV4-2	CASSERDRPYEQYF
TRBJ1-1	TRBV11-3	CASSLGSYTEAFF
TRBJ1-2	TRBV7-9	CASSLGDLGAVGTF
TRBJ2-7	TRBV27	CASSLLGDYEQYF